A single T cell receptor beta chain is shown here with its context. Antigen unknown. These data are taken from a study of T cell responses to AZD1222 COVID-19 vaccine. Germline loops: CDR1 LGHDT, CDR2 YNNKEL (reference sequence). V gave up 4 bases and J gave up 8 bases, with 21 bases separating them. The CDR3 spans 16 residues. Measured with immunoSEQ multiplex PCR; TCRdb has only the in-frame clones, and not every one. Of fewer than 200,000 clones in the sample, approximately 92% are singletons; the top ten hold about 3.6%. Regarding the study as a whole: Spike-specific TCR breadth rose after two AZD1222 doses, and depth rose as well. Close to half of all spike-specific TCRs reportedly target regions of the variants that are unmutated. Repertoires in all cases were sampled only once the peak T cell response had passed. Just a handful of AZD1222 recipients tested seropositive at baseline.

The chain links TRBV3-1 (or the pseudogene TRBV3-2) to TRBJ1-3; tentatively, D is TRBD1 (5 bases). The sequencing used peripheral blood, collected 28 days after the second dose of the MenACWY control vaccine. The receptor's source is an adult who received the MenACWY meningococcal vaccine as a control. CDR3 in DNA: TGTGCCAGCAGCCTTCTCCCCGGGACGGCCGGGGACACCATATATTTT. It translates to CASSLLPGTAGDTIYF.